This note documents a single T cell receptor (beta chain) sequence. The data derive from a study of CD8+CD57+ T cells in acquired aplastic anemia. Study at large: Mean yield of DNA from sorted CD4+ and CD8+ cells was 3 to 3.5 ug. Healthy donors gave 11 million or so reads on average for CD4+ cells.

The template for TCR beta VDJ and CDR3 sequence profiling was genomic DNA. TCRdb itself ran the reads through MiXCR, one entry per CDR3 protein. The profile shows about 160,000 distinct CDR3 sequences, around 45% of them singletons. Trimming shortened V by 3 bases and J by 4 bases, and 10 bases separated the two germline ends. The CDR3 covers 13 residues. Germline values: CDR1 SGHTA, CDR2 FQGNSA. The chain joins TRBV7-2 to TRBJ2-7; possibly TRBD1 for D (5 bases). The origin of this receptor is a human donor in good health. Sequences were obtained from sorted CD4+, CD8+, or CD8+CD57+ T cells (not recorded which) from PBMCs. The DNA of the CDR3 is TGTGCCAGCAGCTTCTTTACAGGTTACGAGCAGTACTTC. The encoded protein is CASSFFTGYEQYF.